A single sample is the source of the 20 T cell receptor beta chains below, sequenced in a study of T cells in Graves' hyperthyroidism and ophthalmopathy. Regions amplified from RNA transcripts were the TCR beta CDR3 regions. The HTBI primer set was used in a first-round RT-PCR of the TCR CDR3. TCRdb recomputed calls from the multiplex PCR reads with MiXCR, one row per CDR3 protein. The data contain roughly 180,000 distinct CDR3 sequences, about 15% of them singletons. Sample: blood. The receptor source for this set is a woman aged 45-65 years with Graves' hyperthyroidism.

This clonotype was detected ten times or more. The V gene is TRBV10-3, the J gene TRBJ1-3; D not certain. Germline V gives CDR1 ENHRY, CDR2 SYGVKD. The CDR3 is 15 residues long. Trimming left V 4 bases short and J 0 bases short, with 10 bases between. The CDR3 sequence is CAISVLGDSGNTIYF. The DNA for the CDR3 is TGTGCCATCAGTGTCCTTGGGGACTCTGGAAACACCATATATTTT.

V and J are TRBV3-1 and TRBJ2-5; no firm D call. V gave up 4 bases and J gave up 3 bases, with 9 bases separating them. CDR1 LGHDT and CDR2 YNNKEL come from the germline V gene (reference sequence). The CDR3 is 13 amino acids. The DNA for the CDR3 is TGTGCCAGCAGCCGTCTGAGCGAAGAGACCCAGTACTTC. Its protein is CASSRLSEETQYF.

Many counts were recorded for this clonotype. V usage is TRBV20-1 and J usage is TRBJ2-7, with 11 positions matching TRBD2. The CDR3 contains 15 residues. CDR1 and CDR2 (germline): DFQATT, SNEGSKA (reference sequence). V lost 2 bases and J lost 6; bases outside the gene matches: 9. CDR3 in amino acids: CSARRVAGGFGEQYF. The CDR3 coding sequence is TGCAGTGCTAGAAGGGTAGCGGGGGGGTTCGGCGAGCAGTACTTC.

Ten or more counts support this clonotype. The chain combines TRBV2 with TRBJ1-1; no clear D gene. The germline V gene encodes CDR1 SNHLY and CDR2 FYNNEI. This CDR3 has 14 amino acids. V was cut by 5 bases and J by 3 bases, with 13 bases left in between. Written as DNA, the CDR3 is TGTGCCAGCAGTTGGACCGCTCGGGACACTGAAGCTTTCTTT. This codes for CASSWTARDTEAFF.

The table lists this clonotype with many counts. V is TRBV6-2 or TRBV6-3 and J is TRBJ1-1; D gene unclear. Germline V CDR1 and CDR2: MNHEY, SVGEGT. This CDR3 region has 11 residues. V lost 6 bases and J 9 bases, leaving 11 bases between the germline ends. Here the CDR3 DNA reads TGTGCCAGCAGCTCAACCGACAAAGCTTTCTTT. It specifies CASSSTDKAFF.

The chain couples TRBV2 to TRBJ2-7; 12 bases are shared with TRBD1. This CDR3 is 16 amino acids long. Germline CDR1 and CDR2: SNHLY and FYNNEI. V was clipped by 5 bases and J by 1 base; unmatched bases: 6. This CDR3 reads CASSPAGQGASYEQYF. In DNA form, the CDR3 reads TGTGCCAGCAGTCCAGCGGGACAGGGGGCATCCTACGAGCAGTACTTC.

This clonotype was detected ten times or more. CDR3 in amino acids: CASSLGLGGLYNEQFF. The CDR3 nucleotides are TGTGCCAGCAGCTTAGGGTTAGGGGGCCTTTACAATGAGCAGTTCTTC. This sequence joins TRBV11-2 and TRBJ2-1; 7 nucleotides agree with TRBD1. J gave up 4 bases and V 1 base, and 7 bases lay outside the gene matches. Germline V lookup: CDR1 SGHAT, CDR2 FQNNGV. There are 16 residues in the CDR3.

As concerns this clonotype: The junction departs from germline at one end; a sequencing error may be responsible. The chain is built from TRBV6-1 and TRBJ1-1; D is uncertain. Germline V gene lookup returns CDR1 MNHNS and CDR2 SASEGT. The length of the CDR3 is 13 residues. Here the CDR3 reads CASSTPGNTEAFF. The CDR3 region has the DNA TGCGCCAGCAGCACCCCCGGGAACACTGAAGCTTTCTTT.

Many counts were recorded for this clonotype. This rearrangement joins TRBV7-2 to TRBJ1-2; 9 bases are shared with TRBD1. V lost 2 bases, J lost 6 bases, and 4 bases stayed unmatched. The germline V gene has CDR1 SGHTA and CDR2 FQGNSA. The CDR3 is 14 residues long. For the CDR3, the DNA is TGTGCCAGCAGCTTAAGTAGGACAGGGGATGGCTACACCTTC. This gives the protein CASSLSRTGDGYTF.

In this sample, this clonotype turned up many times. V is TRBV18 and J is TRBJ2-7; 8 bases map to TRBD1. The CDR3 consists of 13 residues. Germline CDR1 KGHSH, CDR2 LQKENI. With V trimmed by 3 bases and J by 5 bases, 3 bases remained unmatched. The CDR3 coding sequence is TGTGCCAGCTCACCCCAGGGGGCGCACGAGCAGTACTTC. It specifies CASSPQGAHEQYF.

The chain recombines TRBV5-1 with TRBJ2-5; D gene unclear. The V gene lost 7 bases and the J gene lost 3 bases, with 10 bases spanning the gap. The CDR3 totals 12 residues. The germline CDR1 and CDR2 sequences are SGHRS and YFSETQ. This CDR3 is CASSLDKETQYF. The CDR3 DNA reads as TGCGCCAGCTCACTTGACAAAGAGACCCAGTACTTC.

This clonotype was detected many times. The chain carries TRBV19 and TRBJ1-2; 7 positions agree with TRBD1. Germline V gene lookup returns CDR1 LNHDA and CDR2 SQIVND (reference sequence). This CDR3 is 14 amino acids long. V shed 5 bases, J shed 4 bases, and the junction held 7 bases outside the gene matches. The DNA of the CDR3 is TGTGCCAGTAGTCCAGGGGGGAGTACCTATGGCTACACCTTC. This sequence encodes CASSPGGSTYGYTF. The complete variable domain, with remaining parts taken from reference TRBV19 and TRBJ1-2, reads DGGITQSPKYLFRKEGQNVTLSCEQNLNHDAMYWYRQDPGQGLRLIYYSQIVNDFQKGDIAEGYSVSREKKESFPLTVTSAQKNPTAFYLCASSPGGSTYGYTFGSGTRLTVV.

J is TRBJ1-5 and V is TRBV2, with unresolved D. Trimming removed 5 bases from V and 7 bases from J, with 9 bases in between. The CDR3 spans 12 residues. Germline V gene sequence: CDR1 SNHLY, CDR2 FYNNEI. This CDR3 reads CASSRIGQPQHF. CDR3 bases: TGTGCCAGCAGTAGAATTGGGCAGCCCCAGCATTTT.

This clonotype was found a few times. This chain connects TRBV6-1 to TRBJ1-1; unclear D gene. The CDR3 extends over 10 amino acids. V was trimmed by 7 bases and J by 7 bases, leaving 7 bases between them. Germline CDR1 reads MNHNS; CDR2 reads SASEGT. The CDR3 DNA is TGTGCCAGCAAGGAGTTTGAAGCTTTCTTT. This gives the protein CASKEFEAFF.

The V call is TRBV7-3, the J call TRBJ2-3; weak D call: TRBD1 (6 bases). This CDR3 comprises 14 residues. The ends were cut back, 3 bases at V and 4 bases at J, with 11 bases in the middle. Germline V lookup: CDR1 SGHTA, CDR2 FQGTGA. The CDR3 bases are TGTGCCAGCAGCTTGAGACCAGGGGCAGATACGCAGTATTTT. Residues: CASSLRPGADTQYF.

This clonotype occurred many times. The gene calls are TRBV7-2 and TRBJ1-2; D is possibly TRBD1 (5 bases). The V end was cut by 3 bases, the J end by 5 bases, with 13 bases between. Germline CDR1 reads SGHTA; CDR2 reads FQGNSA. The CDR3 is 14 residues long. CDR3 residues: CASSFVRDGYGYTF. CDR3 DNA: TGTGCCAGCAGCTTCGTCCGGGACGGGTATGGCTACACCTTC.

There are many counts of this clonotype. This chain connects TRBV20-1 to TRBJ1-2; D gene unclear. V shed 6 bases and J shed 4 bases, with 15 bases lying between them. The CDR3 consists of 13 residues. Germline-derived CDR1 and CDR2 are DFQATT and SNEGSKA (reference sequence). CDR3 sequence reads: CSATRLDFYGYTF. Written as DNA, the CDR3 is TGCAGTGCCACCCGTTTGGACTTCTATGGCTACACCTTC.

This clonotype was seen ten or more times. The CDR3 coding sequence is TGCGCCAGCAGCCGAGCATCTGGGGAAGGTTCCTACGAGCAGTACTTC. Protein product: CASSRASGEGSYEQYF. The chain carries TRBV4-1 and TRBJ2-7; no reliable D call. CDR3 length equals 16 residues. Per germline, CDR1 MGHRA and CDR2 YSYEKL. V was clipped by 4 bases and J by 1 base, with 17 bases between them.

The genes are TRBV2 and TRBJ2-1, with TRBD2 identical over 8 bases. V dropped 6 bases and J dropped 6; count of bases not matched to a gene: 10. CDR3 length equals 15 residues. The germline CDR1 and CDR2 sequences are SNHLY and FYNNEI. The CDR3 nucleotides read TGTGCCAGCAGCGGAAGGGGGACTAGATTCAATGAGCAGTTCTTC. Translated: CASSGRGTRFNEQFF.

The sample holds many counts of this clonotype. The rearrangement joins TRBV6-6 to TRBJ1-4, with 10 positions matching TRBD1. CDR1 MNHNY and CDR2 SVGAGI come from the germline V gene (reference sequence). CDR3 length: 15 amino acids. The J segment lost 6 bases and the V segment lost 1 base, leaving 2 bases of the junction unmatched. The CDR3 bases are TGTGCCAGCAGTTACTTCGGGACAGGGGATGAAAAACTGTTTTTT. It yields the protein CASSYFGTGDEKLFF.